Shown below are 17 T cell receptor beta chains from a single sample sequenced in a study of PD-1 blockade in classical Hodgkin lymphoma. Time point noted: cycle 4 day 1 (C4D1), after five to seven weeks of nivolumab. Every patient relapsed after autologous stem cell transplantation, and brentuximab vedotin exposure varied. The protocol was immunoSEQ multiplex PCR, while the TCRdb copy is restricted to in-frame clones and leaves out a portion. Here the sample spans more than 20,000 clones, around 70% being singletons. The sample in question was peripheral blood mononuclear cells (PBMCs), obtained before the fourth cycle of nivolumab. These receptors all stem from a human donor with classical Hodgkin lymphoma.

This clone was seen only a few times. This chain uses TRBV9 with TRBJ2-1; D uncertain. Germline CDR1 reads SGDLS; CDR2 reads YYNGEE. The V end lost 2 bases, the J end lost 7 bases, and 13 bases lay between the germline ends. The length of the CDR3 is 14 residues. The CDR3 sequence: CASSVMALDNEQFF. DNA of the CDR3: TGTGCCAGCAGCGTGATGGCTCTTGATAATGAGCAGTTCTTC.

V gene TRBV12-5 combines with J gene TRBJ1-1; 9 bases map to TRBD1. CDR1 is LGHNT and CDR2 is FRNRAP in the germline V gene. V gave up 5 bases and J gave up 5 bases; unmatched junction bases: 9. The CDR3 is made up of 15 amino acids. This chain's CDR3 is CASGPGTGLRTEAFF. The CDR3 region has the DNA TGTGCTAGTGGTCCCGGGACAGGGTTAAGAACTGAAGCTTTCTTT.

The chain couples TRBV2 to TRBJ1-1; the D is unclear. The CDR3 totals 14 residues. The germline V and J ends were trimmed by 4 bases and 0 bases, with 9 bases remaining between them. CDR1 is SNHLY and CDR2 is FYNNEI in the germline V gene. The CDR3 region is CASSVQRMNTEAFF. CDR3 nucleotide sequence: TGTGCCAGCAGTGTGCAACGGATGAACACTGAAGCTTTCTTT. Full variable domain (rest looked up from reference TRBV2 and TRBJ1-1): EPEVTQTPSHQVTQMGQEVILRCVPISNHLYFYWYRQILGQKVEFLVSFYNNEISEKSEIFDDQFSVERPDGSNFTLKIRSTKLEDSAMYFCASSVQRMNTEAFFGQGTRLTVV.

The V call is TRBV5-6, the J call TRBJ1-6, with D possibly matching TRBD1 (5 bases). Germline V gives CDR1 SGHDT, CDR2 YYEEEE. The CDR3 spans 14 residues. V was trimmed by 6 bases and J by 6 bases, leaving 13 bases between them. Here the CDR3 reads CASNRGSLNSPLHF. The CDR3 nucleotides read TGTGCCAGCAATAGGGGATCCCTTAATTCACCCCTCCACTTT.

The chain has TRBV5-1 and TRBJ2-7; TRBD2 matches 14 bases. Germline V gene sequence: CDR1 SGHRS, CDR2 YFSETQ. The CDR3 is 14 amino acids. V dropped 5 bases and J dropped 6; count of bases not matched to a gene: 4. This CDR3 reads CASSGTSGSSEQYF. The CDR3 bases are TGCGCCAGCAGTGGGACTAGCGGGAGTTCCGAGCAGTACTTC.

This clone appeared a few times. V and J are TRBV6-5 and TRBJ1-6; no reliable D call. Trimming cost V 5 bases and J 4 bases, with 6 bases left between them. The CDR3 sequence is 13 residues long. The germline gives CDR1 MNHEY, CDR2 SVGAGI. The CDR3 sequence is CASSGSYNSPLHF. CDR3 nucleotide sequence: TGTGCCAGCAGTGGGTCTTATAATTCACCCCTCCACTTT.

The chain carries TRBV6-6 and TRBJ2-3, with a tentative D call TRBD2 (7 bases). The germline CDR1 and CDR2 sequences are MNHNY and SVGAGI (reference sequence). Trimming shortened V by 5 bases and J by 4 bases, and 19 bases separated the two germline ends. The CDR3 extends over 16 amino acids. The CDR3 protein is CASSKHSRGGADTQYF. The DNA of the CDR3 is TGTGCCAGCAGTAAACACAGTAGGGGGGGCGCAGATACGCAGTATTTT.

V and J are TRBV19 and TRBJ1-1; 8 bases agree with TRBD1. Germline assignment: CDR1 LNHDA and CDR2 SQIVND (reference sequence). The length of the CDR3 is 13 residues. After removal of 7 bases from V and 3 bases from J, the junction contained 4 bases not matched to a gene. CDR3 residues: CASTAGGYTEAFF. For the CDR3, the DNA is TGTGCCAGTACGGCAGGGGGCTACACTGAAGCTTTCTTT.

The chain recombines TRBV7-6 with TRBJ1-1; D is possibly TRBD1 (5 bases). V lost 8 bases to trimming and J lost 4 bases, with 14 bases between them. The CDR3 loop spans 13 amino acids. Per the germline V gene, CDR1 is SGHVS and CDR2 is FNYEAQ. CDR3 DNA sequence: TGTGCCAGCGCTCCAGTAAGGGGCACTGAAGCTTTCTTT. It yields the protein CASAPVRGTEAFF.

V gene TRBV6-5 combines with J gene TRBJ1-1; a weak D match, TRBD1 (6 bases). CDR1 is MNHEY, CDR2 SVGAGI, per germline. This CDR3 has 14 amino acids. V lost 6 bases, J lost 6 bases, and 17 bases lay in between. CDR3 region: CASRPDRRLPEAFF. The CDR3 nucleotides read TGTGCCAGCAGACCCGACAGGAGACTCCCTGAAGCTTTCTTT.

The V and J genes are TRBV27 and TRBJ2-3, with 9 bases aligning to TRBD1. V was clipped by 10 bases and J by 4 bases; unmatched bases: 12. The CDR3 is made up of 15 amino acids. Germline assignment: CDR1 MNHEY and CDR2 SMNVEV (reference sequence). CDR3 amino acids: CATRRDRASPDTQYF. The CDR3 nucleotides are TGTGCCACCCGAAGGGACAGGGCCTCCCCAGATACGCAGTATTTT.

Only a few counts were recorded for this clone. J is TRBJ1-1 and V is TRBV20-1; D unresolved. CDR3 length equals 11 residues. Germline CDR1 is DFQATT and CDR2 is SNEGSKA (reference sequence). The V end lost 0 bases, the J end lost 8 bases, and 7 bases lay between the germline ends. CDR3 nucleotides: TGCAGTGCTAGAGAAACGATGGAAGCTTTCTTT. Protein: CSARETMEAFF.

As to this clone: The sample contains more than one DNA sequence encoding this CDR3. The rearrangement joins TRBV20-1 to TRBJ1-2; 8 nucleotides align to TRBD1. From germline, CDR1 is DFQATT and CDR2 SNEGSKA (reference sequence). The CDR3 has 11 amino acids. V trimming: 6 bases; J trimming: 4 bases; junction bases outside the gene matches: 1. The CDR3 region is CSADRGYGYTF. CDR3 DNA: TGCAGTGCAGACAGGGGCTATGGCTACACCTTC.

The chain uses TRBV6-6 and TRBJ1-2; TRBD1 aligns across 8 bases. Trimming cost V 6 bases and J 3 bases; bases outside gene matches: 6. Germline CDR1 MNHNY, CDR2 SVGAGI (reference sequence). This CDR3 is built from 14 residues. The CDR3 here is CASRDRDRDYGYTF. The CDR3 DNA reads TGTGCCAGCAGGGACAGGGACCGGGACTATGGCTACACCTTC.

In its sample, this clone was seen once. The chain is built from TRBV6-7 and TRBJ2-1; TRBD2 matches at 7 bases. TRBV6-7 is given ORF status, its function remaining uncertain. The CDR3 runs to 17 residues. Trimming at V came to 0 bases and at J to 5 bases, leaving 10 bases not matched to a gene. The CDR3 protein is CASSYSSPRGDDNEQFF. CDR3 nucleotide sequence: TGTGCCAGCAGTTACTCCTCACCTCGGGGGGACGACAATGAGCAGTTCTTC.

This chain joins TRBV7-9 and TRBJ2-3; the match to TRBD2 covers 13 bases. Germline trimming cut 4 bases from V and 6 bases from J; bases unmatched to any gene: 10. The CDR3 covers 17 residues. Germline CDR1 SEHNR, CDR2 FQNEAQ (reference sequence). This CDR3 reads CASSSLLAGGLFDTQYF. In nucleotides, the CDR3 is TGTGCCAGCAGCTCATTACTAGCGGGGGGGCTGTTTGATACGCAGTATTTT. Variable domain in full (rest from reference TRBV7-9 and TRBJ2-3): DTGVSQNPRHKITKRGQNVTFRCDPISEHNRLYWYRQTLGQGPEFLTYFQNEAQLEKSRLLSDRFSAERPKGSFSTLEIQRTEQGDSAMYLCASSSLLAGGLFDTQYFGPGTRLTVL.

The chain carries TRBV20-1 and TRBJ1-1, with D possibly TRBD1 on 5 matching bases. The V and J ends lost 7 bases and 4 bases respectively, with 10 bases between them. Germline values: CDR1 DFQATT, CDR2 SNEGSKA (reference sequence). The CDR3 totals 11 residues. CDR3 sequence: CSGRGGTEAFF. The CDR3 bases are TGCAGTGGAAGGGGCGGCACTGAAGCTTTCTTT.